A selection of T cell receptor beta chains follows, all from one sample in a study of early T cells in non-severe SARS-CoV-2 infection. TCRdb re-analysed the 5' RACE reads in MiXCR, keeping a single row per CDR3 protein. In the table there are about 27,000 distinct CDR3 sequences, 3.5% to 5% of which are singletons. Sequenced material: whole blood. Receptors were obtained from an adult who was a healthcare worker with PCR-confirmed SARS-CoV-2 infection or an uninfected control (not recorded which). Both conserved end residues are part of each CDR3. D genes are given only for firm matches. Size values are once, few and many counts, or a class for expanded clones, and some rows have none.

D gene: -
V gene: TRBV7-9
J gene: TRBJ2-5
clone size: many
CDR3 DNA: TGTGCCAGCAGCTTAGCGAACGGCAGACAAGAGACCCAGTACTTC
CDR3 protein: CASSLANGRQETQYF

D gene: -
V gene: TRBV6-1
J gene: TRBJ1-4
clone size: many
CDR3 DNA: TGTGCCAGCAGTGTTGACATTGGTGAAAAACTGTTTTTT
CDR3 protein: CASSVDIGEKLFF

D gene: -
V gene: TRBV7-8
J gene: TRBJ2-7
clone size: many
CDR3 DNA: TGTGCCAGCAGCTCTGCGCGGGACACTTCCTACGAGCAGTACTTC
CDR3 protein: CASSSARDTSYEQYF

D gene: TRBD2
V gene: TRBV7-2
J gene: TRBJ2-2
clone size: few
CDR3 DNA: TGTGCCAGCAGCCCTGGACTAGCGGGAGTCGGGGAGCTGTTTTTT
CDR3 protein: CASSPGLAGVGELFF

D gene: TRBD1
V gene: TRBV7-2
J gene: TRBJ1-1
clone size: many
CDR3 DNA: TGTGCCAGCAGGTCGACAGGGAGTGGGACTGAAGCTTTCTTT
CDR3 protein: CASRSTGSGTEAFF

D gene: -
V gene: TRBV3-1
J gene: TRBJ2-1
clone size: -
CDR3 DNA: TGTGCCAGCAGCCAAGAAGGGCTGGGCAATGAGCAGTTCTTC
CDR3 protein: CASSQEGLGNEQFF

D gene: TRBD2
V gene: TRBV27
J gene: TRBJ2-7
clone size: -
CDR3 DNA: TGTGCCAGCAGTTTCGGGACTAGCGGGAGTTCCTACGAGCAGTACTTC
CDR3 protein: CASSFGTSGSSYEQYF

D gene: -
V gene: TRBV28
J gene: TRBJ2-7
clone size: -
CDR3 DNA: TGTGCCAGCAGTACAAACCTAGGGACCGGCGGGTACGAGCAGTACTTC
CDR3 protein: CASSTNLGTGGYEQYF

D gene: -
V gene: TRBV7-3
J gene: TRBJ2-3
clone size: many
CDR3 DNA: TGTGCCAGCAGCCCCGGGACGAGCACAGATACGCAGTATTTT
CDR3 protein: CASSPGTSTDTQYF

D gene: TRBD1
V gene: TRBV12-3/TRBV12-4
J gene: TRBJ1-3
clone size: many
CDR3 DNA: TGTGCCAGCAGTCCCCACCGGACAGGGAATTCTGAAAACACCATATATTTT
CDR3 protein: CASSPHRTGNSENTIYF

D gene: -
V gene: TRBV2
J gene: TRBJ2-7
clone size: many
CDR3 DNA: TGTGCCAGCAGCGCCATCTCGAATGGGGGGCAGTACTTC
CDR3 protein: CASSAISNGGQYF

D gene: TRBD2
V gene: TRBV18
J gene: TRBJ2-7
clone size: -
CDR3 DNA: TGTGCCAGCTCACCTAGCTGGGCTAGCGGGAGTCACGAGCAGTACTTC
CDR3 protein: CASSPSWASGSHEQYF

D gene: -
V gene: TRBV7-8
J gene: TRBJ2-1
clone size: -
CDR3 DNA: TGTGCCAGCAGCCTCAGCGTGGGAGCTAGCCCCATTTACAATGAGCAGTTCTTC
CDR3 protein: CASSLSVGASPIYNEQFF

D gene: -
V gene: TRBV27
J gene: TRBJ1-3
clone size: many
CDR3 DNA: TGTGCCAGCAGTACCTGGACGCCTGACTCTGGAAACACCATATATTTT
CDR3 protein: CASSTWTPDSGNTIYF

D gene: -
V gene: TRBV5-4
J gene: TRBJ2-2
clone size: many
CDR3 DNA: TGTGCCAGCAGGCTGGGGGCTAGCGGCGCGAACACCGGGGAGCTGTTTTTT
CDR3 protein: CASRLGASGANTGELFF

D gene: -
V gene: TRBV20-1
J gene: TRBJ2-3
clone size: many
CDR3 DNA: TGCAGTGCTAGACCCGGGGCATTGCCAGATACGCAGTATTTT
CDR3 protein: CSARPGALPDTQYF

D gene: TRBD2
V gene: TRBV7-2
J gene: TRBJ2-1
clone size: -
CDR3 DNA: TGTGCCAGCAGCTCCCGGGGGGTAGGACTAGCATATTACAATGAGCAGTTCTTC
CDR3 protein: CASSSRGVGLAYYNEQFF

D gene: -
V gene: TRBV27
J gene: TRBJ2-1
clone size: many
CDR3 DNA: TGTGCCAGCAGTTTAGATGGCAGGAAAACCTACAATGAGCAGTTCTTC
CDR3 protein: CASSLDGRKTYNEQFF

D gene: -
V gene: TRBV7-6
J gene: TRBJ2-5
clone size: few
CDR3 DNA: TGTGCCAGCAGCTTGAGGGCCCAAGAGACCCAGTACTTC
CDR3 protein: CASSLRAQETQYF

D gene: TRBD1
V gene: TRBV30
J gene: TRBJ2-1
clone size: many
CDR3 DNA: TGTGCCTGGAGTAATACCGGGACAGATTATTTC
CDR3 protein: CAWSNTGTDYF

D gene: -
V gene: TRBV6-4
J gene: TRBJ1-1
clone size: few
CDR3 DNA: TGTGCCAGCTCGGGGGTGAACACTGAAGCTTTCTTT
CDR3 protein: CASSGVNTEAFF

D gene: -
V gene: TRBV6-6
J gene: TRBJ1-4
clone size: many
CDR3 DNA: TGTGCCAGCAGCGGTAGTGGGAGGGGTAGTAATGAAAAACTGTTTTTT
CDR3 protein: CASSGSGRGSNEKLFF

D gene: TRBD2
V gene: TRBV29-1
J gene: TRBJ2-7
clone size: many
CDR3 DNA: TGCAGCGTCTCCACTAGGACTAGTTTCTACGAGCAGTACTTC
CDR3 protein: CSVSTRTSFYEQYF

D gene: -
V gene: TRBV5-1
J gene: TRBJ1-2
clone size: many
CDR3 DNA: TGCGCCAGCAGCCCCACCGCGCCGTACTACACCTTC
CDR3 protein: CASSPTAPYYTF

D gene: -
V gene: TRBV4-1
J gene: TRBJ2-1
clone size: many
CDR3 DNA: TGCGCCAGCAGCCAAGATCCCTCCACCTTAAATGAGCAGTTCTTC
CDR3 protein: CASSQDPSTLNEQFF

D gene: -
V gene: TRBV5-1
J gene: TRBJ1-2
clone size: many
CDR3 DNA: TGCGCCAGCAGCTTGGACAGGCCCAACTATGGCTACACCTTC
CDR3 protein: CASSLDRPNYGYTF

D gene: TRBD1
V gene: TRBV28
J gene: TRBJ1-2
clone size: -
CDR3 DNA: TGTGCCAGCACCCCGGGGACAGCTTATGGCTACACCTTC
CDR3 protein: CASTPGTAYGYTF

D gene: -
V gene: TRBV6-1
J gene: TRBJ2-6
clone size: many
CDR3 DNA: TGTGCCAGCAAGGCTGGGGCCAACGTCCTGACTTTC
CDR3 protein: CASKAGANVLTF

D gene: -
V gene: TRBV28
J gene: TRBJ2-7
clone size: -
CDR3 DNA: TGTGCCAGCAAAATGACTCAGCCCCCCTACGAGCAGTACTTC
CDR3 protein: CASKMTQPPYEQYF

D gene: TRBD2
V gene: TRBV2
J gene: TRBJ2-5
clone size: many
CDR3 DNA: TGTGCCAGCAGTGACTGGACTAGCAGGCAAGAGACCCAGTACTTC
CDR3 protein: CASSDWTSRQETQYF

D gene: -
V gene: TRBV11-2
J gene: TRBJ2-1
clone size: many
CDR3 DNA: TGTGCCAGCAGCTTGACTAAAGACAATGAGCAGTTCTTC
CDR3 protein: CASSLTKDNEQFF

D gene: TRBD2
V gene: TRBV9
J gene: TRBJ2-3
clone size: few
CDR3 DNA: TGTGCCAGCAGCCACGGGGCGGGAGTGAGGACAGATACGCAGTATTTT
CDR3 protein: CASSHGAGVRTDTQYF

D gene: -
V gene: TRBV4-1
J gene: TRBJ1-6
clone size: -
CDR3 DNA: TGCGCCAGCAGCCAAGATCGGCAGGGACGAGGCTATAATTCACCCCTCCACTTT
CDR3 protein: CASSQDRQGRGYNSPLHF

D gene: TRBD1
V gene: TRBV7-8
J gene: TRBJ1-2
clone size: few
CDR3 DNA: TGTGCCAGCAGCTTGGACAGGGAAGGAACCTATGGCTACACCTTC
CDR3 protein: CASSLDREGTYGYTF

D gene: TRBD1
V gene: TRBV12-3/TRBV12-4
J gene: TRBJ1-2
clone size: many
CDR3 DNA: TGTGCCAGCTCTCTTACAGGGGACTATGGCTACACCTTC
CDR3 protein: CASSLTGDYGYTF

D gene: TRBD1
V gene: TRBV24-1
J gene: TRBJ2-1
clone size: few
CDR3 DNA: TGTGCCACCAGTGATTACAGGGGGTACAATGAGCAGTTCTTC
CDR3 protein: CATSDYRGYNEQFF

D gene: TRBD2
V gene: TRBV30
J gene: TRBJ2-3
clone size: few
CDR3 DNA: TGTGCCTGGAGCGGACTAGCGGGAAGTAGAGATACGCAGTATTTT
CDR3 protein: CAWSGLAGSRDTQYF